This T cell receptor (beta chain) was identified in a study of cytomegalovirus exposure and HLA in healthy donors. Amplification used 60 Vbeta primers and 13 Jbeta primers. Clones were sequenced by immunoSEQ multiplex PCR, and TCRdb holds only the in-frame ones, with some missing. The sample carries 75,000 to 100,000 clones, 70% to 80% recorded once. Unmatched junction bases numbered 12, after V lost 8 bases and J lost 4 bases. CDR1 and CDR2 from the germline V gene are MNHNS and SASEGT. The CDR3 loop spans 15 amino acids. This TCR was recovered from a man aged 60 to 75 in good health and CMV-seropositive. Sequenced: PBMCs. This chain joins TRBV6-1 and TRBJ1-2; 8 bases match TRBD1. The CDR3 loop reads CASVDRDLYFYGYTF. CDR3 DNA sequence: TGTGCCAGCGTGGACAGGGACCTCTATTTCTATGGCTACACCTTC.